These T cell receptor beta chains were read from a single sample in a study of blood T cell repertoires in COVID-19. Profiled with immunoSEQ multiplex PCR; TCRdb holds only in-frame clones, not every one. The sample records 140,000 to 150,000 clones, roughly 88% being singletons. Sequenced input: peripheral blood. Receptors originate from a woman aged 45-65 years with acute or convalescent COVID-19. Both conserved end residues are part of each CDR3. The D gene is left open where the match is weak. Not all rows give a size; the values are once, few, many and, for expanded clones, a class.

CDR3: CASSLTGQTTNEKLFF
DNA: TGCGCCAGCAGCCTGACGGGACAAACAACTAATGAAAAACTGTTTTTT
D: -
V: TRBV4-1
size: once
J: TRBJ1-4

CDR3: CASSLQGIETQYF
DNA: TGTGCTAGCAGCCTACAGGGAATCGAGACCCAGTACTTC
D: -
V: TRBV7-7
size: -
J: TRBJ2-5

CDR3: CASSPRTSDYNEQFF
DNA: TGTGCCAGCAGCCCCCGGACTAGCGACTACAATGAGCAGTTCTTC
D: TRBD2
V: TRBV7-6
size: -
J: TRBJ2-1

CDR3: CASTRGATNEKLFF
DNA: TGCGCCAGCACCCGGGGGGCAACTAATGAAAAACTGTTTTTT
D: -
V: TRBV4-1
size: -
J: TRBJ1-4

CDR3: CASSLTGTLNYRGTGELFF
DNA: TGTGCCAGCAGCCTAACCGGGACTCTAAACTATCGGGGCACCGGGGAGCTGTTTTTT
D: -
V: TRBV9
size: -
J: TRBJ2-2

CDR3: CATSGRLRDQPQHF
DNA: TGTGCCACCAGTGGAAGGCTCAGGGATCAGCCCCAGCATTTT
D: -
V: TRBV24-1
size: -
J: TRBJ1-5

CDR3: CASSQGWPYTGELFF
DNA: TGTGCCAGCAGCCAAGGCTGGCCGTACACCGGGGAGCTGTTTTTT
D: -
V: TRBV3-1/TRBV3-2
size: -
J: TRBJ2-2

CDR3: CASSLVGPRTGLSKLFF
DNA: TGTGCCAGCAGTTTAGTTGGTCCGCGGACAGGGCTTTCAAAACTGTTTTTT
D: TRBD1
V: TRBV27
size: few
J: TRBJ1-4

CDR3: CASSDRGMSPETQYF
DNA: TGTGCCAGCAGTGACCGGGGAATGTCACCAGAGACCCAGTACTTC
D: -
V: TRBV2
size: -
J: TRBJ2-5

CDR3: CASSLVTGAGYGYTF
DNA: TGTGCCAGTAGTCTCGTGACAGGTGCTGGCTATGGCTACACCTTC
D: -
V: TRBV19
size: -
J: TRBJ1-2

CDR3: CAISDLQATSTDTQYF
DNA: TGTGCCATCAGTGACCTCCAGGCTACTAGCACAGATACGCAGTATTTT
D: -
V: TRBV10-3
size: -
J: TRBJ2-3

CDR3: CASSGQGFNQPQHF
DNA: TGTGCCAGCAGCGGACAGGGGTTCAATCAGCCCCAGCATTTT
D: TRBD1
V: TRBV6-5
size: -
J: TRBJ1-5

CDR3: CASSPRPGTDTYEQYF
DNA: TGTGCCAGCAGCCCAAGGCCCGGGACAGACACCTACGAGCAGTACTTC
D: TRBD1
V: TRBV9
size: -
J: TRBJ2-7

CDR3: CASSYSGTYNEQFF
DNA: TGTGCCAGCAGCTACAGCGGCACCTACAATGAGCAGTTCTTC
D: -
V: TRBV9
size: once
J: TRBJ2-1

CDR3: CASSSRTSALEQYF
DNA: TGTGCCAGCAGCTCCCGGACTAGCGCCCTCGAGCAGTACTTC
D: TRBD2
V: TRBV5-8
size: -
J: TRBJ2-7

CDR3: CSVGKGGNTEAFF
DNA: TGCAGCGTTGGGAAAGGGGGGAACACTGAAGCTTTCTTT
D: -
V: TRBV29-1
size: -
J: TRBJ1-1

CDR3: CASSPRTGRSYEQYF
DNA: TGTGCCAGCAGTCCGCGGACAGGACGCTCCTACGAGCAGTACTTC
D: TRBD1
V: TRBV27
size: -
J: TRBJ2-7